This TCR beta chain was obtained from a study of response to subunit inactivated influenza vaccine. The study's findings and limits: The authors proposed limited new T cell recruitment per seasonal influenza vaccination.

TCRdb redid the calling of the RT-PCR reads with MiXCR, one entry per CDR3 protein. This table has around 650,000 distinct CDR3 sequences, about 15% appearing once. This clonotype was found a few times. Its antigen is unidentified. The specimen was PBMCs from blood, collected 11 to 12 days after vaccination. This TCR came from a middle-aged man who received an inactivated influenza vaccine.

CDR3 coding DNA: TGTGCCAGCAGCACCGGAGACAGGGGGCGCAACGAGCAGTACTTC. Its translation is CASSTGDRGRNEQYF. The rearrangement links TRBV9 to TRBJ2-7; 10 bases fit TRBD1. The CDR3 covers 15 residues. The V segment lost 4 bases and the J segment 5 bases; nucleotides outside the gene matches: 9. The germline V gene has CDR1 SGDLS and CDR2 YYNGEE.